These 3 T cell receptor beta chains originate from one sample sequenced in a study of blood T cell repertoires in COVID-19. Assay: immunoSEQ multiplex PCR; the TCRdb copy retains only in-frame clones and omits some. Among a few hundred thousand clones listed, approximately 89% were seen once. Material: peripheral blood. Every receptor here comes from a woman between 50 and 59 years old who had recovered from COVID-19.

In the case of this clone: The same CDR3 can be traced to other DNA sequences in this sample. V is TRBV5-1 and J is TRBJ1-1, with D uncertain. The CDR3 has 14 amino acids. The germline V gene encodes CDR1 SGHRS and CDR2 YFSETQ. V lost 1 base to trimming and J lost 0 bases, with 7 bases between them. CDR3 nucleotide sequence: TGCGCCAGCAGCTTGCGGGGTATGAACACTGAAGCTTTCTTT. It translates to CASSLRGMNTEAFF. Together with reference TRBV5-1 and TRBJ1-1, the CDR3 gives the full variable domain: KAGVTQTPRYLIKTRGQQVTLSCSPISGHRSVSWYQQTPGQGLQFLFEYFSETQRNKGNFPGRFSGRQFSNSRSEMNVSTLELGDSALYLCASSLRGMNTEAFFGQGTRLTVV.

CDR3 residues: CASSLVQGQVENTIYF. CDR3 coding DNA: TGTGCCAGCAGTTTAGTCCAGGGGCAAGTTGAAAACACCATATATTTT. The rearrangement uses TRBV28 and TRBJ1-3, with TRBD1 as a possible D gene (6 bases). CDR1 and CDR2 (germline): MDHEN, SYDVKM. V was trimmed by 2 bases and J by 6 bases, leaving 17 bases between them. The CDR3 has 16 amino acids.

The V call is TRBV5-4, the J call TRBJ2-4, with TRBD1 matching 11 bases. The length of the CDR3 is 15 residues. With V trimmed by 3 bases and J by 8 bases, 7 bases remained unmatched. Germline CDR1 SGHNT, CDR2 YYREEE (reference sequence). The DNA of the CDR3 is TGTGCCAGCAGCTCCGCCCCGGGACAGGGGGACATTCAGTACTTC. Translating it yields CASSSAPGQGDIQYF.